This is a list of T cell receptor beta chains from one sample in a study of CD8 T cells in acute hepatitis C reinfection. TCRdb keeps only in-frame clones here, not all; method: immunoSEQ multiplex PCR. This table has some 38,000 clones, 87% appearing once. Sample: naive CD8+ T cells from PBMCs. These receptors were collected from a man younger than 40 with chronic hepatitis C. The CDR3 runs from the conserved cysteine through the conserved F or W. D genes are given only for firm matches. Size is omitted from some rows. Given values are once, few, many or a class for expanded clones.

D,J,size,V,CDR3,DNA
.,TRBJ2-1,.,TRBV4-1,CASREGGVPRDEQFF,TGCGCCAGCAGAGAGGGCGGGGTGCCTCGGGATGAGCAGTTCTTC
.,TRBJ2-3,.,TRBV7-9,CASSFGLDTQYF,TGTGCCAGCAGCTTTGGGTTAGATACGCAGTATTTT
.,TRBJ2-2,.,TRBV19,CATNSKVGELFF,TGTGCCACCAATTCGAAGGTCGGGGAGCTGTTTTTT
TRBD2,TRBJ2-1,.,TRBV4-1,CASSQDGGLVGNEQFF,TGCGCCAGCAGCCAAGATGGGGGACTAGTCGGCAATGAGCAGTTCTTC
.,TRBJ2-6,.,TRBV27,CATAGAGANVLTF,TGTGCCACTGCAGGGGCTGGGGCCAACGTCCTGACTTTC
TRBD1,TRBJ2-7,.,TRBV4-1,CASSRDDREGPYEQYF,TGCGCCAGCAGCCGGGATGACAGGGAAGGCCCCTACGAGCAGTACTTC
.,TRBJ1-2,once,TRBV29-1,CSVGGRVDYGYTF,TGCAGCGTTGGAGGTAGGGTGGACTATGGCTACACCTTC
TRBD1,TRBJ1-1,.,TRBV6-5,CASSWTGDTEAFF,TGTGCCAGCAGTTGGACAGGGGACACTGAAGCTTTCTTT
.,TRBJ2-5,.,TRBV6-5,CASSSGTLLAQETQYF,TGTGCCAGCAGTTCCGGGACTCTTTTGGCCCAAGAGACCCAGTACTTC
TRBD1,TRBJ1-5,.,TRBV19,CASSRDREGQPQHF,TGTGCCAGTAGTAGGGACAGGGAGGGGCAGCCCCAGCATTTT
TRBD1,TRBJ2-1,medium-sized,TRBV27,CASSLQGAYNEQFF,TGTGCCAGCAGTTTGCAGGGGGCTTACAATGAGCAGTTCTTC
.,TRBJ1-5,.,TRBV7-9,CASSLAKGGNQPQHF,TGTGCCAGCAGCTTAGCAAAAGGGGGGAATCAGCCCCAGCATTTT
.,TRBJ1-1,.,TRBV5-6,CASSLEPNTEAFF,TGTGCCAGCAGCTTGGAGCCGAACACTGAAGCTTTCTTT
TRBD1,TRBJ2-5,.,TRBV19,CASSIWGQQETQYF,TGTGCCAGTAGTATCTGGGGACAGCAAGAGACCCAGTACTTC
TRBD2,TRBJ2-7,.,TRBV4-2,CASSQGGRAEDEQYF,TGTGCCAGCAGCCAAGGCGGGAGGGCTGAAGACGAGCAGTACTTC
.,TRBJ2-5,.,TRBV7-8,CASSLVETEQETQYF,TGTGCCAGCAGCTTAGTGGAGACAGAACAAGAGACCCAGTACTTC
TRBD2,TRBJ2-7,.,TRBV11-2,CASSLVTSGRGEQYF,TGTGCCAGCAGCTTAGTGACTAGCGGGAGGGGCGAGCAGTACTTC
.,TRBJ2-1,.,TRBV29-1,CSCGDSYNEQFF,TGCAGCTGCGGGGACTCCTACAATGAGCAGTTCTTC
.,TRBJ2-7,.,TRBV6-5,CASSSYSDGYEQYF,TGTGCCAGCAGCTCGTACTCGGACGGCTACGAGCAGTACTTC
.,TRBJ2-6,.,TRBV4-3,CASSQEQILYSGANVLTF,TGCGCCAGCAGCCAAGAGCAGATACTATATTCTGGGGCCAACGTCCTGACTTTC
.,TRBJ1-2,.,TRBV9,CASSVAPYGEDGYTF,TGTGCCAGCAGCGTAGCCCCCTACGGGGAGGATGGCTACACCTTC
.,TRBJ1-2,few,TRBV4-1,CASSGQSAYGYTF,TGCGCCAGCAGCGGACAGAGTGCCTATGGCTACACCTTC
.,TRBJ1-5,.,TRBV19,CASSIGGNQPQHF,TGTGCCAGTAGTATAGGAGGGAATCAGCCCCAGCATTTT
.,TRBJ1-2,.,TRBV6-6,CASSYSALYGYTF,TGTGCCAGCAGTTACTCCGCCCTCTATGGCTACACCTTC
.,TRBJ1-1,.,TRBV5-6,CASSLGGAETEAFF,TGTGCCAGCAGCTTAGGGGGGGCGGAGACTGAAGCTTTCTTT
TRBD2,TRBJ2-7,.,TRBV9,CASSPGLVNEQYF,TGTGCCAGCAGCCCGGGACTAGTGAACGAGCAGTACTTC
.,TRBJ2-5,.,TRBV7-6,CASSPSGEETQYF,TGTGCCAGCAGCCCATCAGGGGAAGAGACCCAGTACTTC
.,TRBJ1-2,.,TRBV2,CASGYAGPNYGYTF,TGTGCCAGCGGCTATGCTGGACCTAACTATGGCTACACCTTC
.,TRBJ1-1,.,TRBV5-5,CASSLLGQMNTEAFF,TGTGCCAGCAGCTTGTTAGGACAGATGAACACTGAAGCTTTCTTT
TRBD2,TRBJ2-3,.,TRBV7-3,CASSPGLAATDTQYF,TGTGCCAGCAGTCCGGGACTAGCGGCCACCGATACGCAGTATTTT
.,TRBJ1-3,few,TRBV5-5,CASSLGYSGNTIYF,TGTGCCAGCAGCTTAGGGTACTCTGGAAACACCATATATTTT
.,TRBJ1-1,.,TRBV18,CASSPPMTIEAFF,TGTGCCAGCTCACCACCGATGACTATTGAAGCTTTCTTT
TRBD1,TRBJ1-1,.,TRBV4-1,CASSPRGTANTEAFF,TGCGCCAGCAGCCCTAGGGGGACAGCTAACACTGAAGCTTTCTTT
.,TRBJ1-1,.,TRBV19,CASSMGKTEAFF,TGTGCCAGTAGTATGGGAAAGACTGAAGCTTTCTTT
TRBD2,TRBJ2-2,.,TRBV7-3,CASSSTSGGELFF,TGTGCCAGCAGCTCGACTAGCGGCGGGGAGCTGTTTTTT
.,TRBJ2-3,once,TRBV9,CASSTGHGFGRADTQYF,TGTGCCAGCAGCACAGGGCATGGGTTTGGTCGGGCAGATACGCAGTATTTT
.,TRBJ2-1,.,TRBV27,CASSFGREQFF,TGTGCCAGCAGTTTTGGGCGTGAGCAGTTCTTC
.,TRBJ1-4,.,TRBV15,CATSHGVSNEKLFF,TGTGCCACCAGCCACGGAGTCTCTAATGAAAAACTGTTTTTT
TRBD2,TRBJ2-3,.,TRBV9,CASSVEGTSGRAATDTQYF,TGTGCCAGCAGCGTAGAAGGGACTAGCGGGAGGGCCGCCACAGATACGCAGTATTTT
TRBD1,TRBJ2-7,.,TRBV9,CASSPGTGENEQYF,TGTGCCAGCAGCCCCGGGACAGGGGAGAACGAGCAGTACTTC
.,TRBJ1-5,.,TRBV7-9,CASSLAGLGDQPQHF,TGTGCCAGCAGCTTAGCGGGTCTAGGCGATCAGCCCCAGCATTTT
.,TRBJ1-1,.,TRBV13,CASSLGRPFEAFF,TGTGCCAGCAGCTTAGGGAGACCGTTTGAAGCTTTCTTT
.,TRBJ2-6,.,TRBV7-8,CASSRYGRYEPGANVLTF,TGTGCCAGCAGCCGATACGGACGTTACGAGCCTGGGGCCAACGTCCTGACTTTC
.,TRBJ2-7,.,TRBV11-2,CASSFDLGGSYEQYF,TGTGCCAGCAGCTTCGATCTAGGGGGCTCCTACGAGCAGTACTTC
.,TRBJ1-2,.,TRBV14,CASSQEAGFYGYTF,TGTGCCAGCAGCCAAGAAGCTGGATTCTATGGCTACACCTTC
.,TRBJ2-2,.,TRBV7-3,CASSLRGFANTGELFF,TGTGCCAGCAGCTTAAGAGGATTCGCGAACACCGGGGAGCTGTTTTTT
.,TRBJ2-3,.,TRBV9,CASSVGGELGTQYF,TGTGCCAGCAGCGTAGGGGGGGAATTGGGTACGCAGTATTTT
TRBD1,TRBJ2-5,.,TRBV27,CASSPDRGLGETQYF,TGTGCCAGCAGTCCAGACAGGGGTTTGGGGGAGACCCAGTACTTC
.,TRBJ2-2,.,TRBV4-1,CASSQVLTGELFF,TGCGCCAGCAGCCAAGTTTTGACCGGGGAGCTGTTTTTT
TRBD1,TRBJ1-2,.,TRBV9,CASSVGGQGAYGYTF,TGTGCCAGCAGCGTAGGGGGACAGGGGGCGTATGGCTACACCTTC
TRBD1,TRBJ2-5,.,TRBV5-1,CASSLTGQGKETQYF,TGCGCCAGCAGCCTGACGGGACAGGGCAAGGAGACCCAGTACTTC
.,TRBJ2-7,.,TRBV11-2,CASSLGPGATIYEQYF,TGTGCCAGCAGCTTGGGCCCCGGGGCAACTATCTACGAGCAGTACTTC
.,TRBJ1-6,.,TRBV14,CASSRTGPPLLHF,TGTGCCAGCAGCCGGACCGGGCCTCCCCTCCTCCACTTT
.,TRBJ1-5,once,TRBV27,CASGQGNQPQHF,TGTGCCAGCGGGCAGGGTAATCAGCCCCAGCATTTT
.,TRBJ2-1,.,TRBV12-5,CASGQGFGEQFF,TGTGCTAGTGGTCAGGGGTTTGGTGAGCAGTTCTTC
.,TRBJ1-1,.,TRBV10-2,CASSEGYTEAFF,TGCGCCAGCAGTGAGGGTTACACTGAAGCTTTCTTT
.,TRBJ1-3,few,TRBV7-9,CASGSSTGFSGNTIYF,TGTGCCAGCGGCTCCTCCACAGGATTCTCTGGAAACACCATATATTTT
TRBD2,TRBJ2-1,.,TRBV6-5,CASSYAGLAGYNEQFF,TGTGCCAGCAGTTACGCCGGACTAGCCGGTTACAATGAGCAGTTCTTC
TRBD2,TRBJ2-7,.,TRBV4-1,CASSHGLAGTYEQYF,TGCGCCAGCAGCCATGGACTAGCTGGGACCTACGAGCAGTACTTC
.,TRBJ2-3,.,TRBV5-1,CASSLNLDNTQYF,TGCGCCAGCAGCTTGAACCTAGATAATACGCAGTATTTT